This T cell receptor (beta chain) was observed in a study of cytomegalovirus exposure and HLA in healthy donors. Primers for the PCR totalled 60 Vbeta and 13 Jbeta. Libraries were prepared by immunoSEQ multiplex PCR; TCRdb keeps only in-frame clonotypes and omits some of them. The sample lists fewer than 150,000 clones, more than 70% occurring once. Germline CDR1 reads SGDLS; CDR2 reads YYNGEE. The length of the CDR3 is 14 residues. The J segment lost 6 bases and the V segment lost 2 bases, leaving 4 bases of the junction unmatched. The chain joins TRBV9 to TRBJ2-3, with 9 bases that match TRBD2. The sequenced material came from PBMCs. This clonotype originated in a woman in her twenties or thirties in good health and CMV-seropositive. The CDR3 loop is CASSVLAGADTQYF. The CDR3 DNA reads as TGTGCCAGCAGCGTTTTAGCGGGAGCCGATACGCAGTATTTT.